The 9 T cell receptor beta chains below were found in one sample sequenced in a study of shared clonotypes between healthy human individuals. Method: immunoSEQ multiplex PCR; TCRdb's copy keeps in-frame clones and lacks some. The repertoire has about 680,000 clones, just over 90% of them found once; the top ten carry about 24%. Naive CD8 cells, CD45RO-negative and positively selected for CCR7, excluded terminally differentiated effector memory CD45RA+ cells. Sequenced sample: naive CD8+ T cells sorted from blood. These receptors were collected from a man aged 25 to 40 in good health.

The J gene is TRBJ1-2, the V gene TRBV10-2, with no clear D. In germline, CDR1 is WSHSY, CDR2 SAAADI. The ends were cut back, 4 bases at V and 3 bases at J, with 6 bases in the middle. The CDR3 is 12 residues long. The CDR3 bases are TGCGCCAGCAGTGGGTCAGACTATGGCTACACCTTC. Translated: CASSGSDYGYTF.

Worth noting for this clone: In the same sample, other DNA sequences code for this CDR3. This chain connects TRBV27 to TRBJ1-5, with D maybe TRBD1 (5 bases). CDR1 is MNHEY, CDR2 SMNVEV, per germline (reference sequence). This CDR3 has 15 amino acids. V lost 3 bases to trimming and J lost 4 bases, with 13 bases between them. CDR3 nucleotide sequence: TGTGCCAGCAGTTTGGGGACGGGGAATAATCAGCCCCAGCATTTT. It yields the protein CASSLGTGNNQPQHF.

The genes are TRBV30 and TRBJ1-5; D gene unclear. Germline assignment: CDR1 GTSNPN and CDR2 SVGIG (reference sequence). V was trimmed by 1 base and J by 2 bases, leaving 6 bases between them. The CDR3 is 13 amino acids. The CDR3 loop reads CAWSGLGNQPQHF. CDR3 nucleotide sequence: TGTGCCTGGAGTGGTTTGGGCAATCAGCCCCAGCATTTT.

As DNA, the CDR3 is TGTGCCAGCAGTGAAGCGATGACTAGCGGAGGCCCCCACGAGCAGTACTTC. Its translation: CASSEAMTSGGPHEQYF. V gene TRBV2 combines with J gene TRBJ2-7; 9 nucleotides match TRBD2. The CDR3 covers 17 residues. The junction had 11 bases not matched to a gene; V was cut back by 0 bases and J by 5 bases. Germline lookup yields CDR1 SNHLY and CDR2 FYNNEI.

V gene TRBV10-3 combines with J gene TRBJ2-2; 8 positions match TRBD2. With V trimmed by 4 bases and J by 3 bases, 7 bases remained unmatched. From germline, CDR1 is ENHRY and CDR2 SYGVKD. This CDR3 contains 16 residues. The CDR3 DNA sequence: TGTGCCATCAGTGGGAGCGGGAGAGGGGACACCGGGGAGCTGTTTTTT. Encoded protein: CAISGSGRGDTGELFF.

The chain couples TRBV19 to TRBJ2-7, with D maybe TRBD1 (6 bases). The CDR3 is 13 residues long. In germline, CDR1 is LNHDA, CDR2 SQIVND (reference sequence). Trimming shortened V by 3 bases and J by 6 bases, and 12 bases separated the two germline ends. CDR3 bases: TGTGCCAGTAGTATTTCCGGCAGGGGCGAGCAGTACTTC. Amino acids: CASSISGRGEQYF.

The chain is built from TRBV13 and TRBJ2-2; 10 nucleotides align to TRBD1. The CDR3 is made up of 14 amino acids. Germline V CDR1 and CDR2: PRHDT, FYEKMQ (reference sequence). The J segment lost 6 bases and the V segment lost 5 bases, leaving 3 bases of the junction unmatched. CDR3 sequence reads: CASSLGQGAGELFF. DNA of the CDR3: TGTGCCAGCAGCCTTGGACAGGGGGCCGGGGAGCTGTTTTTT.

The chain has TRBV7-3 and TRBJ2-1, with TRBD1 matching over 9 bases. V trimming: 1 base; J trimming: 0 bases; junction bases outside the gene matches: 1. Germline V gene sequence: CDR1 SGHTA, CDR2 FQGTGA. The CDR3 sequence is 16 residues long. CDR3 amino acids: CASSLMGQGSYNEQFF. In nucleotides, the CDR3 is TGTGCCAGCAGCTTAATGGGACAGGGCTCCTACAATGAGCAGTTCTTC.

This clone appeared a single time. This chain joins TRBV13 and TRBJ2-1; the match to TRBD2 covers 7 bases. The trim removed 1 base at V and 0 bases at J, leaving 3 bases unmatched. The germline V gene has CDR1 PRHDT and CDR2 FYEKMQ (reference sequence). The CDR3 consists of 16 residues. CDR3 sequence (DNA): TGTGCCAGCAGCTTAGTTGCGGGAGTCTCCTACAATGAGCAGTTCTTC. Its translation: CASSLVAGVSYNEQFF.